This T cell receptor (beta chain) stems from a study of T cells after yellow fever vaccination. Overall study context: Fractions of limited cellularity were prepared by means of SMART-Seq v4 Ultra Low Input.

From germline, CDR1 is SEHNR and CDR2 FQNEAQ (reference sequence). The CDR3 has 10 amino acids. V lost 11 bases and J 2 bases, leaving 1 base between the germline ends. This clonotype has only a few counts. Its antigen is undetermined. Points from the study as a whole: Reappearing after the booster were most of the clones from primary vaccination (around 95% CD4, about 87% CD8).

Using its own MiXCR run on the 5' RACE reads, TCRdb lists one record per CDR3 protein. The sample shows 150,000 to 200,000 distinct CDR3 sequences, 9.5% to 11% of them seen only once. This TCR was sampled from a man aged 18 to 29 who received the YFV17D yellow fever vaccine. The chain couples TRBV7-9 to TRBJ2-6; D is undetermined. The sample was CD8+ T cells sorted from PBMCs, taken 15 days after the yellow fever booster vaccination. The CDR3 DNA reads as TGTGCCGCTGGGGCCAACGTCCTGACTTTC. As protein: CAAGANVLTF.